The rows below give T cell receptor beta chains drawn from one sample of a study of blood T cells in healthy people across ages. TCRdb reanalysed the 5' RACE reads using MiXCR and keeps one entry per CDR3 protein. This table has around 800,000 distinct CDR3 sequences, roughly 50% appearing once. Input material: blood. The receptors stem from a man older than 75 in good health. Both conserved end residues are part of each CDR3. The D gene is left open where the match is weak. Clone size is stated in some rows and not others, as once, few, many or a class when expanded.

TRBV6-1,-,TRBJ2-1,TRBD2,CASSKDRQKGLAGGNERYF,TGTGCCAGCAGTAAGGACAGGCAAAAGGGACTAGCGGGAGGCAATGAGCGGTACTTC
TRBV27,-,TRBJ2-5,TRBD2,CASSLRPSGRGSEQYF,TGTGCCAGCAGTTTAAGGCCGAGCGGGAGAGGTTCGGAGCAGTACTTC
TRBV9,-,TRBJ2-5,TRBD1,CASSPETGAQETQYF,TGTGCCAGCAGCCCCGAGACAGGGGCCCAAGAGACCCAGTACTTC
TRBV18,few,TRBJ2-5,-,CASSRSGTGETQYF,TGTGCCAGCTCCCGTTCCGGGACCGGGGAGACCCAGTACTTC
TRBV6-2/TRBV6-3,-,TRBJ2-3,-,CAVRGRGENRNAYF,TGTGCCGTCCGGGGCAGAGGGGAGAACAGAAACGCGTATTTT
TRBV10-3,few,TRBJ1-5,-,CAISGGSNQPQHF,TGTGCCATCAGTGGAGGAAGCAATCAGCCCCAGCATTTT
TRBV29-1,-,TRBJ1-1,-,CSVRRVQGSIEAFF,TGCAGCGTCCGAAGGGTGCAGGGAAGCATTGAAGCTTTCTTT
TRBV15,-,TRBJ2-7,-,CATSRGAGDSSYEQYF,TGTGCCACCAGCAGAGGGGCAGGGGATAGCTCCTACGAGCAGTACTTC
TRBV7-3,-,TRBJ2-3,-,CASSFFSEDTQYF,TGTGCCAGCAGCTTCTTCTCTGAAGATACGCAGTATTTT
TRBV11-2,-,TRBJ2-1,TRBD2,CASSLDSVSGSYNEQFF,TGTGCCAGCAGCTTAGATTCGGTTAGCGGGAGTTACAATGAGCAGTTCTTC
TRBV14,-,TRBJ1-1,TRBD1,CASSKIQGYTEAFF,TGTGCCAGCAGCAAGATACAGGGGTATACTGAAGCTTTCTTT
TRBV6-5,-,TRBJ1-2,TRBD1,CASSYSGQGSGYTF,TGTGCCAGCAGTTACTCGGGACAGGGGAGTGGCTACACCTTC
TRBV5-1,few,TRBJ2-7,-,CASSPQGPSYEQYF,TGCGCCAGCAGCCCGCAGGGTCCCTCCTACGAGCAGTACTTC
TRBV6-4,few,TRBJ2-6,-,CASSPFTRGTGANVLTF,TGTGCCAGCAGTCCTTTCACCCGGGGCACTGGGGCCAACGTCCTGACTTTC
TRBV10-2,few,TRBJ2-5,-,CASFEPGRGETQYF,TGCGCCAGCTTCGAACCGGGGCGCGGAGAGACCCAGTACTTC
TRBV7-2,few,TRBJ2-1,-,CASSYPGPNEQFF,TGTGCCAGCAGTTATCCGGGTCCGAATGAGCAGTTCTTC
TRBV10-3,few,TRBJ2-3,-,CAISGNRGTDTQYF,TGTGCCATCAGTGGGAACAGGGGCACAGATACGCAGTATTTT
TRBV5-1,-,TRBJ2-7,-,CASSSLLRGYEQYF,TGTGCCAGCAGCTCCCTTTTAAGGGGGTACGAGCAGTACTTC
TRBV28,few,TRBJ2-7,TRBD1,CASSRTGVQSSYEQYF,TGTGCCAGCAGTCGGACAGGGGTCCAGAGCTCCTACGAGCAGTACTTC
TRBV20-1,-,TRBJ1-2,-,CSVVGDRWLGGYTF,TGCAGTGTCGTCGGGGACCGTTGGTTGGGTGGCTACACCTTC
TRBV20-1,-,TRBJ2-7,TRBD1,CSASGQGIYEQYF,TGCAGTGCTAGTGGACAGGGTATCTACGAGCAGTACTTC
TRBV15,few,TRBJ2-5,-,CATSAAIAETQYF,TGTGCCACTAGTGCGGCTATAGCGGAGACCCAGTACTTC
TRBV20-1,-,TRBJ1-5,-,CSAREDRDNQPQHF,TGCAGTGCTAGAGAGGACAGAGACAATCAGCCCCAGCATTTT
TRBV5-8,-,TRBJ2-3,-,CASSWQGGSTDTQYF,TGTGCCAGCAGCTGGCAGGGGGGCAGCACAGATACGCAGTATTTT
TRBV12-5,-,TRBJ1-1,-,CASGLTGSRATEAFF,TGTGCTAGTGGTTTAACCGGGTCCCGAGCCACCGAAGCTTTCTTT
TRBV11-2,-,TRBJ2-3,TRBD2,CASSFPGGGASGADTQYF,TGTGCCAGCAGCTTCCCTGGGGGTGGTGCTAGCGGGGCAGATACGCAGTATTTT
TRBV6-6,-,TRBJ1-1,-,CASTPKARTEAFF,TGTGCCAGCACCCCTAAGGCTCGCACTGAAGCTTTCTTT
TRBV20-1,-,TRBJ2-3,-,CSALLGQVDTQYF,TGCAGTGCTTTGCTAGGTCAAGTCGATACGCAGTATTTT